The clone carrying this TCR beta chain has ten or more counts. Its antigen remains unknown. This sample stems from a study of identical twins. Study observations and caveats: Modeled out-of-frame TCR alpha sharing in monozygotic twins fell below observed levels. Twins shared out-of-frame alpha sequences with excess low generation probability. Beta out-of-frame sequences showed weaker excess sharing between twins.

The germline V gene encodes CDR1 DFQATT and CDR2 SNEGSKA (reference sequence). This CDR3 is 13 amino acids long. Between the trimmed V and J ends, which lost 2 bases and 9 bases, there was a span of 14 bases. TCRdb recomputed calls from the 5' RACE reads with MiXCR, one row per CDR3 protein. The data hold hundreds of thousands of distinct CDR3 sequences, with more than 6.5% observed a single time. The same data also contributed to another study, on yellow fever vaccine responses in identical twins.

This chain links TRBV20-1 with TRBJ2-1; D may be TRBD1 (6 bases). This sequence originates from a woman aged 18 to 35 in good health. Sequencing was carried out using memory (CD45RO+) T cells sorted from blood. The CDR3 sequence is CSARPGQPPEQFF. CDR3 sequence (DNA): TGCAGTGCTAGACCTGGACAGCCGCCTGAGCAGTTCTTC.